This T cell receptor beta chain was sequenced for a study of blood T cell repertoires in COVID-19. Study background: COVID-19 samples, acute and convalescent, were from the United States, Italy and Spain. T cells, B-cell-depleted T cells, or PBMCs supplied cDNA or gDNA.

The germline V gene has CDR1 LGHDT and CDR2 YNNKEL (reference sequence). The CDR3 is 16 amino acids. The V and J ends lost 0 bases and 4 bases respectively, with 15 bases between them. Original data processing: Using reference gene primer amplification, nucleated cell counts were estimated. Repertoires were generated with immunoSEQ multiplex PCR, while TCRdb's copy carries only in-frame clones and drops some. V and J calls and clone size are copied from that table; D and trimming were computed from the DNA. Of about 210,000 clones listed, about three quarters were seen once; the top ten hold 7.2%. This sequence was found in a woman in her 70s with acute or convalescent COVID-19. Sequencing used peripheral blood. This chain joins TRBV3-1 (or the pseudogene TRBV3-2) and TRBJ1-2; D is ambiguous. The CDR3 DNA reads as TGTGCCAGCAGCCAAGATGAGAGGGCGGCTTTCTATGGCTACACCTTC. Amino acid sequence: CASSQDERAAFYGYTF.